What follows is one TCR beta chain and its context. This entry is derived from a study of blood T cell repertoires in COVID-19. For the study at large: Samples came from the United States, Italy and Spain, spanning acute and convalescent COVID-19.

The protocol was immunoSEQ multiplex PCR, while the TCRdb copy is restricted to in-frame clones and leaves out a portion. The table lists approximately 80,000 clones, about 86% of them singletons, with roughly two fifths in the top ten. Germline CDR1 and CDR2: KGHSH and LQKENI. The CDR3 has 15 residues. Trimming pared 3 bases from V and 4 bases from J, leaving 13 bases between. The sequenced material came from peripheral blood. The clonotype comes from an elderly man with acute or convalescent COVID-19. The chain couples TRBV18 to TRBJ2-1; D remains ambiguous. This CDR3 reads CASSPSLSLYNEQFF. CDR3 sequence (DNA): TGTGCCAGCTCACCCTCACTCTCCCTTTACAATGAGCAGTTCTTC.